The 22 T cell receptor beta chains reported below all come from one sample, sequenced in a study of cytomegalovirus exposure and HLA in healthy donors (dated by TCRdb to about 2017). The protocol used for the library was the immunoSEQ multiplex PCR assay. The multiplex PCR relied on a mix of 60 forward primers for TCR Vbeta segments and 13 reverse primers for TCR Jbeta segments. TCRdb mirrors the immuneACCESS table, restricted to in-frame sequences. Some clones are absent from its copies; in checked studies, under half trace to an unresolved V gene, and the reason for the others is unknown. The sample records about 120,000 clones, over 9.5% of which are singletons. The ten largest clones take up 3.5% to 5% of the sample. The source material was PBMCs. The receptors derive from a young woman in good health and CMV-seropositive.

This chain uses TRBV2 with TRBJ2-7, with 11 bases aligning to TRBD2. Germline trimming cut 2 bases from V and 3 bases from J; bases unmatched to any gene: 3. This CDR3 comprises 15 residues. Germline V CDR1 and CDR2: SNHLY, FYNNEI. CDR3 coding DNA: TGTGCCAGCAGTGAAAGACTAGCGGGATACTACGAGCAGTACTTC. Translating it yields CASSERLAGYYEQYF. Full variable domain (remainder filled in from reference TRBV2 and TRBJ2-7): EPEVTQTPSHQVTQMGQEVILRCVPISNHLYFYWYRQILGQKVEFLVSFYNNEISEKSEIFDDQFSVERPDGSNFTLKIRSTKLEDSAMYFCASSERLAGYYEQYFGPGTRLTVT.

This clone has only a few counts. This sequence joins TRBV15 and TRBJ1-2; D is uncertain. Between the trimmed V and J ends, which lost 0 bases and 1 base, there was a span of 9 bases. Germline V gives CDR1 LNHNV, CDR2 YYDKDF (reference sequence). This CDR3 spans 15 amino acids. CDR3 sequence (DNA): TGTGCCACCAGCAGAGATCGCGGCGGTAACTATGGCTACACCTTC. Protein product: CATSRDRGGNYGYTF. The full variable domain, in which reference TRBV15 and TRBJ1-2 provide the parts outside the CDR3, is DAMVIQNPRYQVTQFGKPVTLSCSQTLNHNVMYWYQQKSSQAPKLLFHYYDKDFNNEADTPDNFQSRRPNTSFCFLDIRSPGLGDTAMYLCATSRDRGGNYGYTFGSGTRLTVV.

This chain joins TRBV6-1 and TRBJ2-1; D may be TRBD2 (5 bases). There are 10 residues in the CDR3. Germline V gene lookup returns CDR1 MNHNS and CDR2 SASEGT. Trimming removed 8 bases from V and 8 bases from J, with 7 bases in between. CDR3: CASGEYEQFF. CDR3 bases: TGTGCCAGCGGGGAGTATGAGCAGTTCTTC.

The chain couples TRBV2 to TRBJ1-4; D possibly corresponds to TRBD1 (5 bases). Germline CDR1 reads SNHLY; CDR2 reads FYNNEI. V lost 7 bases to trimming and J lost 0 bases, with 9 bases between them. The CDR3 is made up of 14 amino acids. The CDR3 loop reads CASTQGSTNEKLFF. In DNA, the CDR3 is TGTGCCAGCACCCAGGGTTCAACTAATGAAAAACTGTTTTTT.

This clone came up a few times. The V and J genes are TRBV6-1 and TRBJ1-2; 9 positions match TRBD1. V lost 7 bases and J lost 1; bases outside the gene matches: 7. The CDR3 loop spans 15 amino acids. Germline V gene sequence: CDR1 MNHNS, CDR2 SASEGT. This CDR3 is CASTTRDRDNYGYTF. The DNA of the CDR3 is TGTGCCAGCACCACAAGGGACAGGGATAACTATGGCTACACCTTC.

This clone came up a few times. The V call is TRBV7-6, the J call TRBJ2-3, with a weak D call TRBD2 (6 bases). This CDR3 comprises 15 residues. Germline CDR1 is SGHVS and CDR2 is FNYEAQ. Deletions cut 3 bases from V and 4 bases from J, with 14 bases between. CDR3 sequence (DNA): TGTGCCAGCAGCTTTCTAGGGCGGGACGCAGATACGCAGTATTTT. It encodes CASSFLGRDADTQYF.

V usage is TRBV4-1 and J usage is TRBJ1-5, with 8 positions matching TRBD1. The germline V gene has CDR1 MGHRA and CDR2 YSYEKL. The CDR3 runs 16 residues. With 2 bases clipped from V and 6 bases from J, the junction kept 9 bases outside the gene matches. Written as DNA, the CDR3 is TGCGCCAGCAGCCAACAATCGTGGACAGGGAGTCAGCCCCAGCATTTT. This sequence encodes CASSQQSWTGSQPQHF.

This clone was detected a few times. This rearrangement joins TRBV10-3 to TRBJ2-2; 11 bases agree with TRBD2. Trimming at V came to 2 bases and at J to 7 bases, leaving 0 bases not matched to a gene. The germline CDR1 and CDR2 sequences are ENHRY and SYGVKD. The CDR3 sequence is 14 residues long. The CDR3 DNA reads as TGTGCCATCAGTGAGGGACTAGCGGGCGGGGAGCTGTTTTTT. Amino acid sequence: CAISEGLAGGELFF.

This clone occurred a few times. J is TRBJ1-5 and V is TRBV27, with D uncertain. The CDR3 is made up of 13 amino acids. CDR1 is MNHEY, CDR2 SMNVEV, per germline (reference sequence). V was shortened by 3 bases and J by 4 bases, with 7 bases between the two germline ends. CDR3 coding DNA: TGTGCCAGCAGTTTGGGGAGTAATCAGCCCCAGCATTTT. This gives the protein CASSLGSNQPQHF.

This clone was seen a handful of times. The chain links TRBV30 to TRBJ2-1, with D perhaps matching TRBD2 (5 bases). The CDR3 loop spans 15 amino acids. The V gene's germline CDR1 is GTSNPN and CDR2 SVGIG (reference sequence). V was pared by 0 bases and J by 6 bases, with 15 bases between. The DNA for the CDR3 is TGTGCCTGGAGTGTACCAGGACTCCACGGCAATGAGCAGTTCTTC. Protein product: CAWSVPGLHGNEQFF.

This clone has a handful of counts. V and J are TRBV7-6 and TRBJ2-3; D is possibly TRBD2 (6 bases). This CDR3 spans 17 amino acids. Trimming pared 2 bases from V and 0 bases from J, leaving 15 bases between. Germline V gene sequence: CDR1 SGHVS, CDR2 FNYEAQ. CDR3: CASSLLASASSTDTQYF. The CDR3 coding sequence is TGTGCCAGCAGCTTACTGGCTAGCGCTAGTAGCACAGATACGCAGTATTTT.

This clone was counted a few times. The chain is built from TRBV29-1 and TRBJ1-1, with 10 positions matching TRBD1. This CDR3 spans 13 amino acids. The germline V gene encodes CDR1 SQVTM and CDR2 ANQGSEA. Trimming cost V 6 bases and J 4 bases; bases outside gene matches: 5. The CDR3 nucleotides read TGCAGCGTGGGACAGGGGACAGGCACTGAAGCTTTCTTT. Its translation is CSVGQGTGTEAFF. Full variable domain (remainder filled in from reference TRBV29-1 and TRBJ1-1): SAVISQKPSRDICQRGTSLTIQCQVDSQVTMMFWYRQQPGQSLTLIATANQGSEATYESGFVIDKFPISRPNLTFSTLTVSNMSPEDSSIYLCSVGQGTGTEAFFGQGTRLTVV.

This clone was seen only a few times. The rearrangement uses TRBV29-1 and TRBJ2-2, with 10 bases fitting TRBD2. There are 16 residues in the CDR3. Trimming cost V 7 bases and J 5 bases; bases outside gene matches: 13. CDR1 and CDR2 (germline): SQVTM, ANQGSEA. The CDR3 loop reads CSAGSAGLAITGELFF. The CDR3 DNA follows: TGCAGCGCTGGATCCGCGGGACTAGCGATTACCGGGGAGCTGTTTTTT.

This clone was counted between two and nine times. DNA of the CDR3: TGTGCCTGGGGGGTGGACAGGGATGAAGCTTTCTTT. It specifies CAWGVDRDEAFF. The chain has TRBV30 and TRBJ1-1; 8 bases line up with TRBD1. Germline V gives CDR1 GTSNPN, CDR2 SVGIG (reference sequence). Trimming at V came to 5 bases and at J to 7 bases, leaving 6 bases not matched to a gene. The CDR3 loop spans 12 amino acids.

This chain joins TRBV6-6 and TRBJ2-7; 7 nucleotides line up with TRBD1. Germline CDR1 is MNHNY and CDR2 is SVGAGI (reference sequence). J lost 7 bases, V lost 4 bases, and 16 bases had no gene match. The CDR3 loop spans 16 amino acids. The CDR3 sequence: CASSFSPGQSSAEQYF. The CDR3 DNA sequence: TGTGCCAGCAGTTTTTCTCCGGGACAGAGTTCCGCAGAGCAGTACTTC.

This clone was observed a handful of times. The chain employs TRBV6-6 and TRBJ1-5; TRBD1 aligns across 9 bases. The CDR3 is 14 residues long. The V gene's germline CDR1 is MNHNY and CDR2 SVGAGI (reference sequence). The V segment lost 7 bases and the J segment 4 bases; nucleotides outside the gene matches: 5. The CDR3 region has the DNA TGTGCCAGCACTCCCGGGACAGGGAATCAGCCCCAGCATTTT. It is translated as CASTPGTGNQPQHF.

The rearrangement uses TRBV18 and TRBJ1-2; D not certain. Per the germline V gene, CDR1 is KGHSH and CDR2 is LQKENI. V lost 3 bases, J lost 3 bases, and 17 bases lay in between. The CDR3 runs to 16 residues. The CDR3 loop is CASSPSMRENDYGYTF. In nucleotides, the CDR3 is TGTGCCAGCTCACCGTCGATGAGGGAAAACGACTATGGCTACACCTTC.

This clone was seen a handful of times. The V and J genes are TRBV25-1 and TRBJ2-1; D remains unclear. Per the germline V gene, CDR1 is MGHDK and CDR2 is SYGVNS. The CDR3 runs 15 residues. The V gene lost 3 bases and the J gene lost 3 bases, with 12 bases spanning the gap. In DNA, the CDR3 is TGTGCCAGCAGTGAGGGCAGATTCTTCTACAATGAGCAGTTCTTC. It codes for CASSEGRFFYNEQFF.

The chain has TRBV30 and TRBJ2-2; D is possibly TRBD2 (6 bases). CDR3 length: 11 residues. Germline V CDR1 and CDR2: GTSNPN, SVGIG (reference sequence). The V end was cut by 5 bases, the J end by 7 bases, with 8 bases between. CDR3 nucleotide sequence: TGTGCCTGGGAGGAGGGCGGGGAGCTGTTTTTT. This sequence encodes CAWEEGGELFF.

This chain joins TRBV5-6 and TRBJ2-7; D is uncertain. Germline CDR1 and CDR2: SGHDT and YYEEEE. V lost 3 bases to trimming and J lost 7 bases, with 8 bases between them. The CDR3 loop spans 11 amino acids. As DNA, the CDR3 is TGTGCCAGCAGCTACCAGCGTGAGCAGTACTTC. It specifies CASSYQREQYF.

This clone has more than one count but fewer than ten. This rearrangement joins TRBV28 to TRBJ1-3; possibly TRBD1 for D (6 bases). The CDR3 has 14 amino acids. The V and J ends lost 8 bases and 4 bases respectively, with 15 bases between them. Germline assignment: CDR1 MDHEN and CDR2 SYDVKM. For the CDR3, the DNA is TGTGCCAGCTACCCAGGGGCGACAGGAAACACCATATATTTT. Its protein is CASYPGATGNTIYF.

The sample holds a few counts of this clone. This chain joins TRBV2 and TRBJ2-7; possible D gene TRBD1, 5 bases. V gave up 2 bases and J gave up 3 bases, with 14 bases separating them. This CDR3 region has 15 residues. CDR1 and CDR2 from the germline V gene are SNHLY and FYNNEI. CDR3 bases: TGTGCCAGCAGTGAAACAGGCGGCGCCGGCTACGAGCAGTACTTC. The encoded protein is CASSETGGAGYEQYF.